Sequencing of this TCR beta chain was carried out in a study of CD8 T cells in ankylosing spondylitis. This clonotype was seen many times. Generation of TCR beta libraries employed quantitative 5'-RACE incorporating molecular barcodes. TCRdb used MiXCR to reprocess the 5' RACE reads, holding one entry per CDR3 protein. The sample carries 150,000 or so distinct CDR3 sequences, around a tenth recorded once. CDR3 length: 11 residues. The germline V gene has CDR1 MGHDK and CDR2 SYGVNS. V was clipped by 4 bases and J by 3 bases, with 4 bases between them. Sequenced sample: blood, either unsorted or a sorted T cell fraction (not recorded which). This clonotype was obtained from a male donor with ankylosing spondylitis or in good health (not recorded which). The rearrangement uses TRBV25-1 and TRBJ2-7, with D uncertain. CDR3 sequence reads: CASSGLYEQYF. The CDR3 region has the DNA TGTGCCAGCAGTGGCCTCTACGAGCAGTACTTC.